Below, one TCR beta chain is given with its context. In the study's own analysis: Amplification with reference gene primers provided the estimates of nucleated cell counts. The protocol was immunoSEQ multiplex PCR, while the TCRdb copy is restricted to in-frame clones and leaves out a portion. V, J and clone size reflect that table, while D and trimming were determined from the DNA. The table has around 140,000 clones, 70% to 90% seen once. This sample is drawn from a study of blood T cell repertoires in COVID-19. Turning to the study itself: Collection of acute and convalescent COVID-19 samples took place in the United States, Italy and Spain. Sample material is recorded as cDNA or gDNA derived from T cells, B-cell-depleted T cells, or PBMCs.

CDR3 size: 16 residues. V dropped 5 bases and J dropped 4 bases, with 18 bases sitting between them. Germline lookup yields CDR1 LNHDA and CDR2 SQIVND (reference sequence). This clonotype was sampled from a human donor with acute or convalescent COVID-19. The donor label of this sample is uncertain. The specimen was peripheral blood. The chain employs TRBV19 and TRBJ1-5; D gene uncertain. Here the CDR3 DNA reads TGTGCCAGTAGTGCCCTCGGGTCGCCCAGTAATCAGCCCCAGCATTTT. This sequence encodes CASSALGSPSNQPQHF.